Here is one TCR beta chain with its context. This sample was taken from a study of T-cell reconstitution after alpha-beta-depleted transplantation in children. Construction of the TCRbeta library involved unique molecular identifiers. TCRdb independently ran MiXCR on the PCR reads; one entry per CDR3 protein. The sample comprises 150,000 to 200,000 distinct CDR3 sequences, approximately 14% of which are singletons, and under 15% rests with the top ten. This clonotype originated in a human donor who donated a stem cell graft to a child with acute lymphoblastic leukemia. The sequenced sample was PBMCs from the stem cell graft donor, obtained from the stem cell graft.

The CDR3 DNA is TGCAGTGCTAGACTCGGACAGGGGGCGTTAGGGGCTTTCTTT. This gives the protein CSARLGQGALGAFF. The V gene is TRBV20-1, the J gene TRBJ1-1; TRBD1 matches 11 bases. J lost 11 bases, V lost 2 bases, and 10 bases had no gene match. Germline V gives CDR1 DFQATT, CDR2 SNEGSKA (reference sequence). The CDR3 contains 14 residues.